These T cell receptor beta chains were read from a single sample in a study of control samples from healthy donors and cancer patients. Here immunoSEQ multiplex PCR was the method, and the copy in TCRdb shows in-frame clones only, minus some. The repertoire holds tens of thousands of clones, with about 91% as singletons. Sequencing was carried out using PBMCs. All receptors come from a middle-aged woman with head and neck cancer. CDR3s include the opening cysteine and the closing phenylalanine or tryptophan. D genes are given only for firm matches. For some rows the clone size is stated as once, few or many, or as a class when expanded; others skip it.

V	J	size	D	CDR3	DNA
TRBV6-5	TRBJ1-5	few	-	CASRGGAANQPQHF	TGTGCCAGCCGGGGGGGGGCGGCCAATCAGCCCCAGCATTTT
TRBV30	TRBJ2-5	-	-	CAWSVQETQYF	TGTGCCTGGAGTGTACAAGAGACCCAGTACTTC
TRBV27	TRBJ1-2	-	-	CASSLIGNYGYTF	TGTGCCAGCAGTTTAATTGGAAACTATGGCTACACCTTC
TRBV13	TRBJ2-2	-	-	CASSSQAWGLGGELFF	TGTGCCAGCAGCTCCCAGGCTTGGGGCCTCGGCGGGGAGCTGTTTTTT
TRBV10-3	TRBJ2-1	-	TRBD2	CAIRGTSINEQFF	TGTGCCATCAGAGGGACTAGTATCAATGAGCAGTTCTTC
TRBV5-1	TRBJ2-7	-	-	CASSLASVSYEQYF	TGCGCCAGCAGCTTGGCGTCGGTCTCCTACGAGCAGTACTTC
TRBV6-5	TRBJ1-3	once	-	CASSTASSGNTIYF	TGTGCCAGCTCGACAGCGAGCTCTGGAAACACCATATATTTT
TRBV7-8	TRBJ2-5	-	-	CASSAEGLVRETQYF	TGTGCCAGCAGCGCCGAGGGTTTAGTTCGAGAGACCCAGTACTTC
TRBV13	TRBJ2-2	-	TRBD1	CASSSGQGTNTGELFF	TGTGCCAGCAGCTCCGGACAGGGGACGAACACCGGGGAGCTGTTTTTT
TRBV4-1	TRBJ1-5	few	TRBD1	CASSHRSGQVSNQPQHF	TGCGCCAGCAGCCACCGTTCGGGACAGGTTAGCAATCAGCCCCAGCATTTT
TRBV2	TRBJ2-1	-	-	CASSPGPKLNEQFF	TGTGCCAGCAGCCCGGGACCGAAATTAAATGAGCAGTTCTTC
TRBV3-1/TRBV3-2	TRBJ2-5	-	TRBD2	CASSKGGSGSFVQETQYF	TGTGCCAGCAGCAAGGGAGGGAGCGGGTCTTTTGTTCAAGAGACCCAGTACTTC
TRBV7-8	TRBJ2-7	-	TRBD1	CASSLGRTGGATLYEQYF	TGTGCCAGCAGCTTAGGTAGGACAGGGGGCGCGACCCTCTACGAGCAGTACTTC
TRBV23-1	TRBJ2-2	-	TRBD2	CASSQPPGLARPGELFF	TGCGCCAGCAGTCAACCTCCGGGACTAGCACGCCCCGGGGAGCTGTTTTTT
TRBV29-1	TRBJ2-2	-	TRBD1	CSVRDREAGELFF	TGCAGCGTCCGGGACAGGGAGGCCGGGGAGCTGTTTTTT
TRBV5-4	TRBJ2-7	-	-	CASSKGRTIRDEQYF	TGTGCCAGCAGCAAGGGACGGACCATCAGGGACGAGCAGTACTTC
TRBV28	TRBJ1-2	-	TRBD1	CASSLLRDSIAYTF	TGTGCCAGCAGTTTATTGCGGGACAGCATTGCCTACACCTTC
TRBV5-1	TRBJ1-2	-	-	CASSLGEGFDYGYTF	TGCGCCAGCAGCTTGGGTGAAGGGTTTGACTATGGCTACACCTTC
TRBV5-1	TRBJ2-5	-	TRBD2	CASSLEPSGQETQYF	TGCGCCAGCAGCTTGGAACCTAGCGGCCAAGAGACCCAGTACTTC
TRBV5-5	TRBJ2-5	once	-	CASSWAAIETQYF	TGTGCCAGCAGCTGGGCGGCGATCGAGACCCAGTACTTC
TRBV21-1	TRBJ2-3	-	-	CASRGLGLAGGLSTDTQYF	TGTGCCAGCAGGGGGTTGGGACTAGCGGGAGGGCTTAGCACAGATACGCAGTATTTT
TRBV7-2	TRBJ1-2	-	-	CASSFKVGGTYGYTF	TGTGCCAGCAGCTTTAAGGTGGGGGGGACCTATGGCTACACCTTC
TRBV18	TRBJ1-5	-	-	CASSPRGSNQPQHF	TGTGCCAGCTCACCACGAGGGTCCAATCAGCCCCAGCATTTT
TRBV25-1	TRBJ1-1	-	TRBD1	CASSEQGARTEAFF	TGTGCCAGCAGTGAACAGGGGGCGCGCACTGAAGCTTTCTTT
TRBV18	TRBJ2-7	-	TRBD2	CASSPLAGLYEQYF	TGTGCCAGCTCACCCCTAGCGGGGCTCTACGAGCAGTACTTC
TRBV6-5	TRBJ1-6	-	-	CASSQRGSPLHF	TGTGCCAGCAGCCAAAGGGGATCACCCCTCCACTTT
TRBV6-4	TRBJ1-2	-	-	CASSQDSGYGYTF	TGTGCCAGCAGTCAGGACAGCGGCTATGGCTACACCTTC
TRBV7-2	TRBJ1-1	once	-	CASSSGLNTEAFF	TGTGCCAGCAGCTCGGGCCTGAACACTGAAGCTTTCTTT
TRBV6-4	TRBJ1-2	-	TRBD1	CASSQTGTPYGYTF	TGTGCCAGCAGCCAGACAGGGACTCCCTATGGCTACACCTTC
TRBV4-2	TRBJ1-5	once	-	CASSPRLGGDQPQHF	TGTGCCAGCAGCCCTCGGCTCGGTGGGGATCAGCCCCAGCATTTT
TRBV27	TRBJ1-6	-	TRBD1	CASRDPGQGHNSPLHF	TGTGCCAGCAGAGACCCGGGACAGGGACATAATTCACCCCTCCACTTT
TRBV3-1/TRBV3-2	TRBJ2-4	-	-	CASSLTMAKNIQYF	TGTGCCAGCAGCCTCACAATGGCCAAAAACATTCAGTACTTC
TRBV7-9	TRBJ1-5	-	-	CASSGTAENQPQHF	TGTGCCAGCAGCGGGACGGCGGAGAATCAGCCCCAGCATTTT
TRBV2	TRBJ2-5	-	-	CASSVGLQETQYF	TGTGCCAGCAGTGTCGGGTTGCAAGAGACCCAGTACTTC
TRBV27	TRBJ2-7	few	TRBD2	CASSRATTSGSYEQYF	TGTGCCAGCAGTAGGGCTACGACTAGCGGGAGTTACGAGCAGTACTTC
TRBV3-1/TRBV3-2	TRBJ1-3	-	-	CASSQGRSGNTIYF	TGTGCCAGCAGCCAAGGACGCTCTGGAAACACCATATATTTT
TRBV19	TRBJ2-2	-	-	CASSIGDRPNTGELFF	TGTGCCAGTAGTATAGGCGACCGCCCGAACACCGGGGAGCTGTTTTTT